Each of the 7 T cell receptor beta chains below was sequenced from the same sample in a study of CD4 T cells in relation to SARS-CoV-2 and coronaviruses. Sequencing was performed with immunoSEQ multiplex PCR; in TCRdb, only in-frame clones are kept and a portion is missing. The data hold roughly 23,000 clones, with over 70% observed a single time. Unexposed donor CD4+ T cells date from about 2011-2018, before the COVID-19 pandemic. After more than eight days of culture, CD4+ T cells were isolated. Their antigen targets remain unknown. The sample was CD4+ T cells from PBMCs, cultured in vitro. The receptors shown here come from a human donor in good health.

The V gene is TRBV18, the J gene TRBJ1-1, with TRBD1 matching 9 bases. This CDR3 is built from 14 residues. Germline V gene data show CDR1 as KGHSH and CDR2 as LQKENI. J lost 6 bases, V lost 0 bases, and 2 bases had no gene match. The CDR3 here is CASSPPTGGSEAFF. The CDR3 coding sequence is TGTGCCAGCTCACCACCGACAGGGGGTTCTGAAGCTTTCTTT.

This clone has a handful of counts. V and J are TRBV13 and TRBJ2-1, with TRBD2 as a possible D gene (6 bases). This CDR3 contains 14 residues. V was pared by 1 base and J by 4 bases, with 8 bases between. CDR1 PRHDT and CDR2 FYEKMQ come from the germline V gene (reference sequence). Here the CDR3 DNA reads TGTGCCAGCAGCTTAGCTAGCGAGTACAATGAGCAGTTCTTC. Encoded protein: CASSLASEYNEQFF.

The chain recombines TRBV6-5 with TRBJ1-1, with a possible D match to TRBD1 (6 bases). The CDR3 is made up of 14 amino acids. Trimming shortened V by 4 bases and J by 6 bases, and 15 bases separated the two germline ends. Germline-derived CDR1 and CDR2 are MNHEY and SVGAGI. The CDR3 region has the DNA TGTGCCAGCAGTTCCACCGACAGGTCACCTGAAGCTTTCTTT. Protein product: CASSSTDRSPEAFF.

The V gene is TRBV7-6, the J gene TRBJ2-2; D not resolved. The CDR3 covers 16 residues. Trimming took off 3 bases at V and 1 base at J, with 12 bases between the two ends. Germline assignment: CDR1 SGHVS and CDR2 FNYEAQ. CDR3 loop: CASSFFTSLNTGELFF. CDR3 nucleotide sequence: TGTGCCAGCAGCTTTTTTACATCCTTGAACACCGGGGAGCTGTTTTTT.

V usage is TRBV5-1 and J usage is TRBJ1-1; D gene unclear. CDR1 and CDR2 (germline): SGHRS, YFSETQ. The CDR3 has 16 residues. The V end lost 3 bases, the J end lost 0 bases, and 15 bases lay between the germline ends. In DNA, the CDR3 is TGCGCCAGCAGCTCGACGACCGGACGATTGAACACTGAAGCTTTCTTT. It encodes CASSSTTGRLNTEAFF.

As DNA, the CDR3 is TGTGCCACCAGTGACACAGGGGATAGCAATCAGCCCCAGCATTTT. Translated, it gives CATSDTGDSNQPQHF. The chain recombines TRBV24-1 with TRBJ1-5; 7 bases align to TRBD1. This CDR3 is built from 15 residues. V shed 4 bases and J 0 bases; nucleotides not matched to a gene: 2. CDR1 KGHDR and CDR2 SFDVKD come from the germline V gene.

The chain couples TRBV5-1 to TRBJ2-7; D unclear. The V gene's germline CDR1 is SGHRS and CDR2 YFSETQ. V was trimmed by 2 bases and J by 5 bases, leaving 8 bases between them. This CDR3 comprises 12 residues. CDR3 sequence: CASSFKTDEQYF. CDR3 in DNA: TGCGCCAGCAGCTTCAAAACAGACGAGCAGTACTTC. Variable domain in full (rest from reference TRBV5-1 and TRBJ2-7): KAGVTQTPRYLIKTRGQQVTLSCSPISGHRSVSWYQQTPGQGLQFLFEYFSETQRNKGNFPGRFSGRQFSNSRSEMNVSTLELGDSALYLCASSFKTDEQYFGPGTRLTVT.